Listed below are T cell receptor beta chains from one sample, sequenced in a study of blood T cell repertoires in COVID-19. Generated by immunoSEQ multiplex PCR, the TCRdb table keeps only in-frame clones and is missing some. The table has roughly 100,000 clones, roughly 80% seen once. The sequenced material came from peripheral blood. These receptors all come from a woman aged 70-85 years with acute or convalescent COVID-19. CDR3s include the opening cysteine and the closing phenylalanine or tryptophan. A D gene is named only where the DNA matches it firmly. Part of the rows lack a size; the others show once, few, many or a class for expanded clones.

V	size	D	J	CDR3	DNA
TRBV5-1	.	.	TRBJ1-2	CASHGEAYGYTF	TGCGCCAGCCATGGAGAGGCCTATGGCTACACCTTC
TRBV6-2/TRBV6-3	.	.	TRBJ2-7	CASSPATGRIAYEQYF	TGTGCCAGCAGCCCCGCCACAGGGAGAATCGCCTACGAGCAGTACTTC
TRBV9	.	.	TRBJ1-5	CASSVGTGESNQPQHF	TGTGCCAGCAGCGTAGGTACAGGAGAGTCAAATCAGCCCCAGCATTTT
TRBV28	.	TRBD2	TRBJ2-4	CASSPGLAWAKNIQYF	TGTGCCAGCAGTCCAGGACTAGCGTGGGCCAAAAACATTCAGTACTTC
TRBV6-1	once	.	TRBJ2-5	CASSETTGFRETQYF	TGTGCCAGCAGTGAAACTACAGGGTTTCGAGAGACCCAGTACTTC
TRBV7-2	once	TRBD1	TRBJ1-2	CASSVRSATGAPYGYTF	TGTGCCAGCAGCGTACGTAGCGCGACAGGGGCCCCCTATGGCTACACCTTC
TRBV11-1	.	.	TRBJ1-1	CASSPGARGNTEAFF	TGTGCCAGCAGCCCAGGGGCCCGGGGGAACACTGAAGCTTTCTTT
TRBV9	.	TRBD1	TRBJ1-4	CASSALSTGGLATNEKLFF	TGTGCCAGCAGCGCCCTCTCGACAGGGGGGTTGGCAACTAATGAAAAACTGTTTTTT
TRBV7-8	.	.	TRBJ2-7	CASSRVQGSEQYF	TGTGCCAGCAGTAGAGTCCAGGGGTCCGAGCAGTACTTC
TRBV2	once	TRBD1	TRBJ2-7	CASRVGTGGLYEQYF	TGTGCCAGCAGAGTAGGGACAGGGGGTCTCTACGAGCAGTACTTC
TRBV6-2/TRBV6-3	.	TRBD1	TRBJ2-2	CASSSWTGSNTGELFF	TGTGCCAGCAGTTCGTGGACAGGATCGAACACCGGGGAGCTGTTTTTT
TRBV3-1/TRBV3-2	.	TRBD2	TRBJ2-5	CASSPRGGLQETQYF	TGTGCCAGCAGCCCACGCGGGGGGCTCCAAGAGACCCAGTACTTC
TRBV9	once	TRBD2	TRBJ2-1	CASSGTSGRDNEQFF	TGTGCCAGCAGCGGGACTAGCGGGAGAGACAATGAGCAGTTCTTC
TRBV6-5	.	.	TRBJ2-2	CASSYGHSNTGELFF	TGTGCCAGCAGTTACGGACATTCGAACACCGGGGAGCTGTTTTTT
TRBV14	.	TRBD2	TRBJ2-1	CASSQDWRAGGPYNEQFF	TGTGCCAGCAGCCAAGATTGGCGAGCGGGAGGGCCGTACAATGAGCAGTTCTTC
TRBV27	.	.	TRBJ2-2	CASSLELHTGELFF	TGTGCCAGCAGTTTAGAGCTTCACACCGGGGAGCTGTTTTTT
TRBV6-2/TRBV6-3	.	TRBD1	TRBJ1-5	CASSYSFGQDSNQPQHF	TGTGCCAGCAGTTACTCGTTTGGACAGGATAGCAATCAGCCCCAGCATTTT
TRBV4-3	.	.	TRBJ2-5	CASSQALEETQYF	TGCGCCAGCAGCCAAGCCTTAGAAGAGACCCAGTACTTC